Included here is one T cell receptor beta chain sequence, with context. Its cognate antigen is unknown. Isolating PBMCs gave at least 6 million of these cells per sample. With a J-beta primer mix and a sample-barcoded 5' primer, a second PCR ran about 7 to 12 cycles. TCRdb reanalysed the 5' RACE reads using MiXCR and keeps one entry per CDR3 protein. The profile shows just over 800,000 distinct CDR3 sequences, 62% of them singletons. This sample was included in a study of blood T cells in healthy people across ages. Study-level results: Total diversity from one million sequenced T cells was likely underestimated. Samples with more naive T cells showed higher observed beta diversity.

CDR3 length equals 13 residues. The germline CDR1 and CDR2 sequences are MNHEY and SVGAGI. The J segment lost 3 bases and the V segment lost 8 bases, leaving 4 bases of the junction unmatched. The origin of this receptor is a man aged 30 to 39 in good health. This chain joins TRBV6-5 and TRBJ2-3, with 8 positions matching TRBD1. Sample: blood. Here the CDR3 reads CASSDRETDTQYF. As DNA, the CDR3 is TGTGCCAGCTCGGACAGGGAGACAGATACGCAGTATTTT.